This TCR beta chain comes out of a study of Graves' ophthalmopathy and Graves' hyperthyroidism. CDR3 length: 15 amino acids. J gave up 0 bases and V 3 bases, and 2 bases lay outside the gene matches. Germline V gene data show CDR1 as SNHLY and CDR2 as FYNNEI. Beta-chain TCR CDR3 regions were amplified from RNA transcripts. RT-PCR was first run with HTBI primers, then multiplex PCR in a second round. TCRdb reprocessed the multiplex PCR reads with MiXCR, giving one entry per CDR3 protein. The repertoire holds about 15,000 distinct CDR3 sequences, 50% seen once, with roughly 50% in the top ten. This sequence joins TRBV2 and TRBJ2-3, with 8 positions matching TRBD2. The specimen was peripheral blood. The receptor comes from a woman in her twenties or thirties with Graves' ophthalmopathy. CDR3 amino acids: CASSDAGGSTDTQYF. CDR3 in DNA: TGTGCCAGCAGTGACGCGGGAGGTAGCACAGATACGCAGTATTTT.